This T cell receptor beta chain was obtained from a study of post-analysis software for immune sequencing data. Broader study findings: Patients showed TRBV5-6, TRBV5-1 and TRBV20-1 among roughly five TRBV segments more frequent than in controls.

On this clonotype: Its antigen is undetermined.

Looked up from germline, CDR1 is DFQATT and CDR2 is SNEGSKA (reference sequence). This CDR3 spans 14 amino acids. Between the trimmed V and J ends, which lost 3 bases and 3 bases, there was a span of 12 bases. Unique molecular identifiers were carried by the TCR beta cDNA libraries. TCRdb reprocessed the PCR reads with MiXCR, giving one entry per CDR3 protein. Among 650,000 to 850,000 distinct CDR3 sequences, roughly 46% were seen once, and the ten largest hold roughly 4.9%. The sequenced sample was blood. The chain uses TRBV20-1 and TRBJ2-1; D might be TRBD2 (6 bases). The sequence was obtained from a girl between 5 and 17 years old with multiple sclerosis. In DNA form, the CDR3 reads TGCAGTGCTAGCGGGAGAGGTGTCTACAATGAGCAGTTCTTC. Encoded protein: CSASGRGVYNEQFF.